The 29 T cell receptor beta chains below come from one sample, sequenced in a study of response to subunit inactivated influenza vaccine. A single record per CDR3 protein comes from TCRdb applying MiXCR to the RT-PCR reads. The sample yields just under 550,000 distinct CDR3 sequences, 20% to 25% seen once. These same records also appear under a second study, on T cells expressing NK-cell markers. Per that study: With UMIs, 5'RACE template switching was used to make TCR beta cDNA.

The sample here was CD4+ T cells sorted from PBMCs, taken about 12 days after vaccination. The receptor source for this set is a man in his fifties who received an inactivated influenza vaccine.

The chain uses TRBV20-1 and TRBJ1-1, with D possibly TRBD1 on 6 matching bases. V lost 1 base, J lost 1 base, and 10 bases lay in between. This CDR3 contains 14 residues. Germline V gene lookup returns CDR1 DFQATT and CDR2 SNEGSKA (reference sequence). The chain's CDR3 is CSARATTGNTEAFF. CDR3 bases: TGCAGTGCTAGAGCTACGACAGGGAACACTGAAGCTTTCTTT.

This clonotype was recorded a few times. The V and J genes are TRBV21-1 and TRBJ2-7; TRBD2, as called in the table, went unchecked against the DNA. TRBV21-1 is described as a pseudogene. This CDR3 has 19 amino acids. This chain's CDR3 is CASTIIGIAGGGPPTEQYF. The CDR3 region has the DNA TGTGCCAGCACAATAATCGGTATAGCGGGAGGCGGACCCCCAACCGAGCAGTACTTC.

The chain uses TRBV29-1 and TRBJ1-2; 8 bases align to TRBD1. Germline CDR1 and CDR2: SQVTM and ANQGSEA. The CDR3 is 13 residues long. V was pared by 2 bases and J by 8 bases, with 7 bases of the junction left unmatched. The CDR3, as DNA: TGCAGCGTTGAACGCGGGACAGGATGGGGCTACACCTTC. This sequence encodes CSVERGTGWGYTF.

This clonotype was detected only a few times. CDR3 sequence (DNA): TGTGCCAGCAACCCGGGGGAGAACACTGAAGCTTTCTTT. Translating it yields CASNPGENTEAFF. V and J are TRBV7-8 and TRBJ1-1, with D maybe TRBD1 (5 bases). The CDR3 covers 13 residues. Per the germline V gene, CDR1 is SGHVS and CDR2 is FQNEAQ. Trimming cost V 7 bases and J 1 base, with 10 bases left between them.

The chain is built from TRBV3-1 and TRBJ2-2; 9 bases map to TRBD2. V lost 3 bases to trimming and J lost 3 bases; unmatched junction nucleotides: 5. Germline assignment: CDR1 LGHDT and CDR2 YNNKEL (reference sequence). The CDR3 spans 16 residues. CDR3 bases: TGTGCCAGCAGCCACGGGGGACTAGCTGACACCGGGGAGCTGTTTTTT. This sequence encodes CASSHGGLADTGELFF.

This clonotype was found a few times. This chain joins TRBV29-1 and TRBJ2-7; D uncertain. Germline loops: CDR1 SQVTM, CDR2 ANQGSEA. Trimming stripped 4 bases from V and 5 bases from J, with 18 bases between. CDR3 length equals 14 residues. Here the CDR3 DNA reads TGCAGCGTTGGCGTTGGAGCGAGGATCCACGAGCAGTACTTC. The encoded protein is CSVGVGARIHEQYF.

The sample holds many counts of this clonotype. The V and J genes are TRBV20-1 and TRBJ2-3; 14 bases match TRBD2. The CDR3 runs 17 residues. The germline V gene has CDR1 DFQATT and CDR2 SNEGSKA (reference sequence). Trimming at V came to 2 bases and at J to 1 base, leaving 5 bases not matched to a gene. The CDR3 region is CSARRTSGGPGTDTQYF. The CDR3 DNA follows: TGCAGTGCTAGACGGACTAGCGGGGGGCCGGGCACAGATACGCAGTATTTT.

This clonotype is a singleton in its sample. The rearrangement uses TRBV6-6 and TRBJ1-5; D not resolved. This CDR3 spans 13 amino acids. Between the trimmed V and J ends, which lost 0 bases and 3 bases, there was a span of 3 bases. Germline V gives CDR1 MNHNY, CDR2 SVGAGI (reference sequence). This chain's CDR3 is CASSYSDNQPQHF. In DNA, the CDR3 is TGTGCCAGCAGTTACTCGGACAATCAGCCCCAGCATTTT.

This clonotype was observed a handful of times. The rearrangement links TRBV5-6 to TRBJ2-5; possibly TRBD2 for D (5 bases). Germline-derived CDR1 and CDR2 are SGHDT and YYEEEE. The CDR3 runs 15 residues. Trimming left V 4 bases short and J 5 bases short, with 18 bases between. DNA of the CDR3: TGTGCCAGCAGCCTCAGACTATTCCGTGACGAGACCCAGTACTTC. Amino acids: CASSLRLFRDETQYF.

J is TRBJ2-2 and V is TRBV30; D is uncertain. CDR1 GTSNPN and CDR2 SVGIG come from the germline V gene (reference sequence). This CDR3 contains 14 residues. V lost 0 bases and J lost 1, with 6 bases in between. The CDR3 reads CAWSVWGNTGELFF. CDR3 nucleotides: TGTGCCTGGAGTGTGTGGGGGAACACCGGGGAGCTGTTTTTT. The variable domain in full, with the rest retrieved from reference TRBV30 and TRBJ2-2, is SQTIHQWPATLVQPVGSPLSLECTVEGTSNPNLYWYRQAAGRGLQLLFYSVGIGQISSEVPQNLSASRPQDRQFILSSKKLLLSDSGFYLCAWSVWGNTGELFFGEGSRLTVL.

The table lists this clonotype with a few counts. CDR3 DNA: TGTGCCAGCAGTTACTCAACTGGGACTAGCGGGAGGGCCGTCGAGCAGTACTTC. This translates into CASSYSTGTSGRAVEQYF. The chain joins TRBV6-5 to TRBJ2-7; 16 bases map to TRBD2. CDR3 length equals 18 residues. The germline CDR1 and CDR2 sequences are MNHEY and SVGAGI. Losses at the gene ends were 0 bases for V and 6 bases for J; bases not matched to a gene: 8.

The chain uses TRBV6-2 or TRBV6-3 and TRBJ1-1; 7 bases line up with TRBD1. Trimming removed 3 bases from V and 2 bases from J; junction bases left unmatched: 9. The germline V gene has CDR1 MNHEY and CDR2 SVGEGT. The CDR3 loop spans 16 amino acids. The CDR3 DNA sequence: TGTGCCAGCAGTTATCCGGAGGGGGCGCTTAACACTGAAGCTTTCTTT. The encoded protein is CASSYPEGALNTEAFF.

The CDR3 sequence is CASSLGLASQETQYF. The DNA of the CDR3 is TGTGCCAGCAGTCTTGGACTAGCGAGCCAAGAGACCCAGTACTTC. The V gene is TRBV6-1, the J gene TRBJ2-5; 9 bases match TRBD2. J lost 1 base, V lost 5 bases, and 5 bases had no gene match. The length of the CDR3 is 15 residues. Germline CDR1 MNHNS, CDR2 SASEGT.

This chain uses TRBV9 with TRBJ1-2; 9 nucleotides agree with TRBD1. The CDR3 covers 14 residues. After removal of 0 bases from V and 6 bases from J, the junction contained 3 bases not matched to a gene. Looked up from germline, CDR1 is SGDLS and CDR2 is YYNGEE. This CDR3 reads CASSVATGGNGYTF. In nucleotides, the CDR3 is TGTGCCAGCAGCGTAGCCACAGGGGGCAATGGCTACACCTTC. The entire variable domain, with the rest obtained from reference TRBV9 and TRBJ1-2, is as follows: DSGVTQTPKHLITATGQRVTLRCSPRSGDLSVYWYQQSLDQGLQFLIQYYNGEERAKGNILERFSAQQFPDLHSELNLSSLELGDSALYFCASSVATGGNGYTFGSGTRLTVV.

This clonotype was seen a few times. This chain uses TRBV28 with TRBJ2-7; 9 bases line up with TRBD1. In germline, CDR1 is MDHEN, CDR2 SYDVKM. CDR3 length: 15 amino acids. After removal of 6 bases from V and 7 bases from J, the junction contained 13 bases not matched to a gene. The CDR3 loop reads CASSSGQGFFLEQYF. Written as DNA, the CDR3 is TGTGCCAGCAGCTCGGGACAGGGCTTCTTTTTGGAGCAGTACTTC.

V usage is TRBV20-1 and J usage is TRBJ1-1; the D gene is possibly TRBD1 (5 bases). The CDR3 is 12 amino acids. Trimming took off 7 bases at V and 2 bases at J, with 11 bases between the two ends. Germline CDR1 DFQATT, CDR2 SNEGSKA (reference sequence). The DNA of the CDR3 is TGCAGTGTCTGGGGGGGAAACACTGAAGCTTTCTTT. Its translation is CSVWGGNTEAFF.

This chain joins TRBV20-1 and TRBJ1-1; D not resolved. Germline loops: CDR1 DFQATT, CDR2 SNEGSKA (reference sequence). The CDR3 has 15 residues. Trimming took off 4 bases at V and 0 bases at J, with 15 bases between the two ends. The CDR3 protein is CSAKHLSPLNTEAFF. CDR3 in DNA: TGCAGTGCTAAGCACCTCTCTCCCTTGAACACTGAAGCTTTCTTT.

This chain uses TRBV5-5 with TRBJ2-1, with TRBD1 matching 9 bases. Germline V gene lookup returns CDR1 SGHKS and CDR2 YYEKEE (reference sequence). With 1 base clipped from V and 8 bases from J, the junction kept 1 base outside the gene matches. There are 13 residues in the CDR3. The CDR3 nucleotides are TGTGCCAGCAGCTTGCACAGGGGGCATGAGCAGTTCTTC. Its translation is CASSLHRGHEQFF. Variable domain in full (rest from reference TRBV5-5 and TRBJ2-1): DAGVTQSPTHLIKTRGQQVTLRCSPISGHKSVSWYQQVLGQGPQFIFQYYEKEERGRGNFPDRFSARQFPNYSSELNVNALLLGDSALYLCASSLHRGHEQFFGPGTRLTVL.

The chain carries TRBV4-3 and TRBJ2-3, with 9 bases identical to TRBD2. The length of the CDR3 is 16 residues. The germline V gene encodes CDR1 LGHNA and CDR2 YSLEER. V dropped 2 bases and J dropped 1; count of bases not matched to a gene: 4. The CDR3 region has the DNA TGCGCCAGCAGCCAAAGGGCTAGCGGGGGCACAGATACGCAGTATTTT. This translates into CASSQRASGGTDTQYF.

This clonotype was counted between two and nine times. V and J are TRBV9 and TRBJ2-5; 8 bases are a match to TRBD2. CDR3 length: 15 amino acids. Germline CDR1 SGDLS, CDR2 YYNGEE. J lost 5 bases, V lost 0 bases, and 6 bases had no gene match. CDR3 nucleotide sequence: TGTGCCAGCAGCGTAGCGGTAGCGGGGATTGAGACCCAGTACTTC. This encodes CASSVAVAGIETQYF.

In this sample, this clonotype turned up many times. The rearrangement links TRBV5-1 to TRBJ2-2, with D tentatively TRBD2 (5 bases). There are 16 residues in the CDR3. Germline assignment: CDR1 SGHRS and CDR2 YFSETQ. V was trimmed by 2 bases and J by 4 bases, leaving 15 bases between them. DNA of the CDR3: TGCGCCAGCAGCTTCAACATGGATCGGGGCACCGGGGAGCTGTTTTTT. This gives the protein CASSFNMDRGTGELFF.

V and J are TRBV6-1 and TRBJ1-2, with 7 positions matching TRBD1. This CDR3 is 13 amino acids long. Germline V gene data show CDR1 as MNHNS and CDR2 as SASEGT. Trimming cost V 2 bases and J 5 bases; bases outside gene matches: 2. The CDR3 here is CASSERDSYGYTF. As DNA, the CDR3 is TGTGCCAGCAGTGAACGGGACAGTTATGGCTACACCTTC.

The chain carries TRBV11-2 and TRBJ2-1, with D maybe TRBD1 (6 bases). The V gene's germline CDR1 is SGHAT and CDR2 FQNNGV. The length of the CDR3 is 12 residues. V was shortened by 6 bases and J by 8 bases, with 11 bases between the two germline ends. For the CDR3, the DNA is TGTGCCAGCAGATTGACAGGTCATGAGCAGTTCTTC. It codes for CASRLTGHEQFF.

The sample holds many counts of this clonotype. The CDR3 sequence: CASSRRLGTRTGELFF. CDR3 bases: TGTGCCAGCAGTCGCCGGCTGGGGACGCGCACCGGGGAGCTGTTTTTT. The chain carries TRBV12-3 or TRBV12-4 and TRBJ2-2, with D perhaps given as TRBD1 or TRBD2 (5 bases each). The CDR3 loop spans 16 amino acids. Trimming stripped 5 bases from V and 4 bases from J, with 17 bases between.

This clonotype was seen many times. This chain uses TRBV7-2 with TRBJ2-2, with 14 nucleotides matching TRBD2. V lost 6 bases, J lost 4 bases, and 4 bases stayed unmatched. CDR1 is SGHTA and CDR2 is FQGNSA in the germline V gene. The CDR3 runs 16 residues. CDR3 nucleotide sequence: TGTGCCAGCAGGGGACTAGCGGGAGCGCTCACCGGGGAGCTGTTTTTT. Translating gives CASRGLAGALTGELFF.

This clonotype has more than one count but fewer than ten. CDR3: CASSSTSGVNNEQFF. In DNA, the CDR3 is TGTGCCAGCAGCTCCACTAGCGGGGTGAACAATGAGCAGTTCTTC. This chain uses TRBV7-2 with TRBJ2-1; 10 bases agree with TRBD2. J lost 5 bases, V lost 4 bases, and 5 bases had no gene match. Germline V gene data show CDR1 as SGHTA and CDR2 as FQGNSA. This CDR3 is 15 amino acids long.

This clonotype has more than one count but fewer than ten. The chain uses TRBV12-3 or TRBV12-4 and TRBJ1-4; 10 positions agree with TRBD1. Trimming removed 2 bases from V and 10 bases from J; junction bases left unmatched: 4. This CDR3 comprises 14 residues. The CDR3 sequence: CASSLRQGAGKLFF. CDR3 in DNA: TGTGCCAGCAGTTTACGACAGGGGGCAGGAAAACTGTTTTTT.

The chain combines TRBV6-2 or TRBV6-3 with TRBJ2-1, with TRBD2 identical over 9 bases. CDR1 and CDR2 (germline): MNHEY, SVGEGT. V was clipped by 6 bases and J by 0 bases; unmatched bases: 12. This CDR3 region has 18 residues. For the CDR3, the DNA is TGTGCCAGCAGAGAACTTCCGGGACTAGCCAACTCCTACAATGAGCAGTTCTTC. Its translation is CASRELPGLANSYNEQFF.

The chain combines TRBV28 with TRBJ2-1; D gene ambiguous. V shed 6 bases and J shed 10 bases, with 10 bases lying between them. Germline V gives CDR1 MDHEN, CDR2 SYDVKM. This CDR3 contains 11 residues. Here the CDR3 DNA reads TGTGCCAGCAGGGCCCTGAAGGAGCAGTTCTTC. Protein sequence: CASRALKEQFF.